This TCR beta chain was observed in a study of cytomegalovirus exposure and HLA in healthy donors. The method was immunoSEQ multiplex PCR; TCRdb's version includes in-frame clones alone and lacks a portion of them. Found here are 110,000 or so clones, over 75% of them singletons; the top ten hold around 2.7%. The clonotype originates from a woman aged 18-29 years in good health and CMV-seronegative. The material sequenced was PBMCs.

CDR3 sequence: CASSQDYYGYTF. In DNA form, the CDR3 reads TGCGCCAGCAGCCAGGACTACTATGGCTACACCTTC. This sequence joins TRBV5-1 and TRBJ1-2; no definite D call. Per the germline V gene, CDR1 is SGHRS and CDR2 is YFSETQ. CDR3 size: 12 residues. Trimming removed 4 bases from V and 3 bases from J, with 7 bases in between.